This T cell receptor (beta chain) was found in a study of blood T cell repertoires in COVID-19. Across the study: The cDNA or gDNA used as material had been derived from T cells, B-cell-depleted T cells, or PBMCs.

Original data processing: Estimation of nucleated cell counts was performed using reference gene primer amplification. Using immunoSEQ multiplex PCR, the repertoire was profiled, and TCRdb retains in-frame clones only, with some absent. V and J calls and clone size are as listed in that table; D and trimming were resolved from the DNA. The repertoire holds about 250,000 clones, with 65% to 85% as singletons. V lost 4 bases and J lost 8, with 5 bases in between. Germline V lookup: CDR1 MNHNY, CDR2 SVGAGI (reference sequence). The CDR3 is 11 residues long. The V gene is TRBV6-6, the J gene TRBJ2-2; the D is unclear. The sample taken for sequencing was peripheral blood. The source of this sequence is a woman aged 35 to 49 with active or convalescent COVID-19. CDR3 nucleotide sequence: TGTGCCAGCAGTTCCCGTGGGGAGCTGTTTTTT. It translates to CASSSRGELFF.